This TCR beta chain was sequenced during a study of cytomegalovirus exposure and HLA in healthy donors. Findings of the study overall: In a later analysis, a missense DCLRE1C variant was linked to TCR beta V- and J-gene trimming.

Amplification used 60 Vbeta primers and 13 Jbeta primers. Assay used: immunoSEQ multiplex PCR; TCRdb lists only in-frame clones, some missing. Its table lists around 130,000 clones. With regard to this clone: What it recognizes is unknown.

Although they were nominally healthy when sampled, donors likely had unrecorded immune exposures. Trimming removed 1 base from V and 4 bases from J, with 8 bases in between. CDR3 length: 14 amino acids. Per germline, CDR1 SGHAT and CDR2 FQNNGV. This chain links TRBV11-2 with TRBJ1-3, with D perhaps TRBD1 (5 bases). The sequence came from a middle-aged woman in good health and CMV-seronegative. What was sequenced was PBMCs. The CDR3 region has the DNA TGTGCCAGCAGCTTAGCAGGGTCGGGAAACACCATATATTTT. This encodes CASSLAGSGNTIYF.